Sequencing of this T cell receptor (beta chain) was carried out in a study of beta chain features in type 1 diabetes (dated by TCRdb to the late 2010s). Describing the broader study: Mean age, gender distribution, total cell number and subset yield were not different between patients and healthy donors. A total of some 100,000,000 sorted cells were examined across all samples, and a strong correlation was observed between cell number per subset and RNA yield. The study compared the TCRB repertoires of sorted circulating CD4+ T cell subsets in recently diagnosed type 1 diabetes patients with those in matched healthy donors. Whereas all 30 or so donors provided naive and central memory subsets, regulatory and stem cell-like memory subsets were isolated from just 8 patients and roughly eight healthy donors. What the research found in general, with its limitations: At VDJ recombination sites, patients with type 1 diabetes made fewer insertions and deleted more nucleotides, a pattern implying thymic rearrangement abnormalities. Because cDNA was sequenced instead of genomic DNA, highly expressing activated cells could be over-represented, though the groups showed no difference in activation or CD3 levels. Shorter templates might have been favored by PCR, but patient and control samples were amplified and corrected together, so both groups would have been affected equally by any skew. Naive, central memory and regulatory TCRB repertoires appeared more similar among patients than among healthy donors. Type 1 diabetes patients showed a moderate but significant shortening of TCRB CDR3 length in all four CD4+ subsets. Only small numbers of individuals were included in the HLA sub-analyses, which left unresolved whether HLA type had any influence on TCRB rearrangement.

To note about this clone: Its antigen specificity is not known. Base-call qualities are not available, and no considerably larger clone is one nucleotide away.

The entire amount of isolated RNA was reverse transcribed using the High Capacity cDNA Reverse Transcription Kit, so the sequenced TCRB transcripts were expressed ones. Survey-depth immunoSEQ sequencing was performed on stem cell-like memory T cell samples, with an average of around 930,000 total reads per sample. Sorted cells were lysed in RLT buffer and RNA was extracted with DNase-treated RNeasy Micro or Mini kits, depending on cell number. To prevent cross-contamination, every cell subset was processed on its own, while patient and healthy donor samples were processed together. The immunoSEQ multiplex PCR was used to amplify TCRB sequences from cDNA, generating 87-bp fragments that spanned the CDR3 region. Amplicons were sequenced on the Illumina HiSeq platform. As for the original processing: Synthetic template baselines were used to correct PCR bias computationally, reads within Hamming distance 2 were collapsed together, and singletons that could not be merged were discarded. By aligning reads against IMGT, V, D and J genes, CDR3 length, and insertions or deletions at six rearrangement sites were assigned. Within each subset, clonotype counts were normalized to sorted cell number, and only after that were true diversity and Gini coefficients computed with the tcR R package. The overlap coefficient, calculated on TCRB nucleotide sequences, was used to measure repertoire sharing. TCRdb limited this immuneACCESS table to in-frame rearrangements with V and J called. A share of clones is missing; checked studies link under half to unresolved V genes, and the rest is unexplained. Clone size and the V and J calls come from that table; the DNA yielded D and trimming. The sample table holds some 15,000 clones, of which approximately 45% were seen once. In total, the top ten clones hold over 0.45% of the sample.

The germline V gene (reference sequence) sets CDR1 to SEHNR and CDR2 to FQNEAQ. Taken from cysteine to phenylalanine, the CDR3 has 15 residues. The only DNA kept is the CDR3, 45 bases in frame from the first base. V loses 6 bases, J loses 3 bases, and the germline ends lie 17 bases apart. Each donor gave one peripheral blood draw, averaging approximately 0.12 L, which was collected into heparinised tubes. Using a panel that included CD45RO, CCR7, CD25, CD127, CD95 and CD27, naive, central memory, regulatory and stem cell-like memory CD4+ T cells were sorted on a BD FACSAria II. All sorted populations exceeded 95% purity. PBMCs were isolated right away by Lymphoprep density gradient centrifugation and were stained directly, without culture. So that batch effects would be minimized, each experiment stained and sorted samples in pairs, pairing one healthy donor with one patient.

Specimen: stem cell memory CD4+ T cells from blood. This sample's cell subset or site label indicates: stem cell-like memory CD4+ T cells. The rearrangement joined TRBV7-9 to TRBJ1-2; TRBD1 is possibly the D segment (6 matching bases). The source is a woman between 40 and 50 years old in good health. The CDR3 corresponds to CASSRAGGPYYGYTF. The DNA is as follows: TGTGCCAGCAGTCGCGCGGGGGGGCCCTACTATGGCTACACCTTC. Full variable domain (CDR3 extended with the reference TRBV7-9 and TRBJ1-2 proteins): DTGVSQNPRHKITKRGQNVTFRCDPISEHNRLYWYRQTLGQGPEFLTYFQNEAQLEKSRLLSDRFSAERPKGSFSTLEIQRTEQGDSAMYLCASSRAGGPYYGYTFGSGTRLTVV.